These T cell receptor beta chains were read from a single sample in a study of Ad26.COV2.S vaccination and SARS-CoV-2 variants. Using immunoSEQ multiplex PCR, the repertoire was profiled, and TCRdb retains in-frame clones only, with some absent. The sample includes about 260,000 clones, around 88% seen only once; the top ten take approximately 3%. The sequencing used peripheral blood, collected in a trial of Ad26.COV2.S vaccine versus placebo. These receptors were collected from a person between 18 and 65 years old who received the Ad26.COV2.S COVID-19 vaccine or a placebo. Each CDR3 is given with its conserved first and last residue. A D gene is named only where the DNA matches it firmly. Some rows mark clone size as missing; the rest say once, few, many or name a class of expanded clone.

cdr3_aa cdr3_nt j_call d_call clone_size v_call
CASSGLAGGHNEQFF TGTGCCAGCAGCGGACTAGCGGGGGGACACAATGAGCAGTTCTTC TRBJ2-1 TRBD2 NA TRBV7-8
CAISDREGQPQHF TGTGCCATCAGTGACAGGGAAGGACAGCCCCAGCATTTT TRBJ1-5 NA NA TRBV10-3
CASSLRGMNTEAFF TGTGCCAGCAGTTTAAGAGGGATGAACACTGAAGCTTTCTTT TRBJ1-1 NA NA TRBV27
CASSWTGGHVERGPGFRYF TGTGCCAGCAGCTGGACAGGAGGTCATGTTGAGCGGGGGCCGGGTTTTAGGTATTTT TRBJ2-3 NA NA TRBV5-6
CAISELFRVTEAFF TGTGCCATCAGTGAGTTGTTTCGGGTGACTGAAGCTTTCTTT TRBJ1-1 NA NA TRBV10-3
CASSQGTYGYTF TGTGCCAGCAGTCAGGGGACGTATGGCTACACCTTC TRBJ1-2 NA NA TRBV2
CASGFSTGELFF TGTGCTAGTGGTTTCAGCACCGGGGAGCTGTTTTTT TRBJ2-2 NA NA TRBV12-5
CASRRGGTDYNEQFF TGTGCCAGCAGAAGGGGAGGGACAGACTACAATGAGCAGTTCTTC TRBJ2-1 NA NA TRBV7-3
CASSSYSLEGRWTEAFF TGTGCCAGCAGCTCATACTCCTTGGAAGGGCGGTGGACTGAAGCTTTCTTT TRBJ1-1 NA NA TRBV6-2/TRBV6-3
CASGLGASGYQETQYF TGTGCTAGTGGTTTGGGGGCTAGCGGATACCAAGAGACCCAGTACTTC TRBJ2-5 TRBD2 once TRBV12-5
CASSSLTGAIMNTEAFF TGTGCCAGCAGCTCCTTGACAGGGGCGATAATGAACACTGAAGCTTTCTTT TRBJ1-1 TRBD1 NA TRBV3-1/TRBV3-2
CASSGTASTDTQYF TGTGCCAGCAGCGGGACGGCTAGCACAGATACGCAGTATTTT TRBJ2-3 NA NA TRBV5-4
CASSAGQVYEQYF TGTGCCAGTAGTGCGGGACAAGTCTACGAGCAGTACTTC TRBJ2-7 NA NA TRBV19
CASSIGTFTDTQYF TGTGCCAGTAGTATAGGCACTTTCACAGATACGCAGTATTTT TRBJ2-3 NA NA TRBV19
CASSPGAAVYNEQFF TGTGCCAGCAGCCCCGGGGCCGCTGTCTACAATGAGCAGTTCTTC TRBJ2-1 NA NA TRBV11-3
CASSQSEQGMEKLFF TGTGCCAGCAGCCAAAGTGAACAGGGAATGGAAAAACTGTTTTTT TRBJ1-4 NA NA TRBV3-1/TRBV3-2
CAISEGRGPYGYTF TGTGCCATCAGTGAGGGTAGGGGTCCCTATGGCTACACCTTC TRBJ1-2 NA NA TRBV10-3
CASSRDWSSGANVLTF TGTGCCAGCAGCCGCGACTGGTCCTCTGGGGCCAACGTCCTGACTTTC TRBJ2-6 NA NA TRBV3-1/TRBV3-2
CASSVNPGNIQYF TGTGCCAGCAGCGTGAACCCCGGGAACATTCAGTACTTC TRBJ2-4 NA NA TRBV9
CASSYLAGETYEQYF TGTGCCAGCAGTTACTTGGCCGGGGAGACCTACGAGCAGTACTTC TRBJ2-7 NA NA TRBV6-5
CASSLNPGRNYEQYF TGTGCCAGCAGCCTAAATCCGGGACGGAACTACGAGCAGTACTTC TRBJ2-7 NA NA TRBV7-2
CASSGTAISYEQYF TGTGCCAGTAGCGGGACAGCTATCTCCTACGAGCAGTACTTC TRBJ2-7 TRBD1 NA TRBV19
CASTLGRGTNTGELFF TGCGCCAGCACCCTCGGCCGGGGGACAAACACCGGGGAGCTGTTTTTT TRBJ2-2 NA few TRBV4-1
CASSSLAGGSETQYF TGTGCCAGCAGTTCCTTAGCGGGAGGGTCGGAGACCCAGTACTTC TRBJ2-5 TRBD2 few TRBV6-2/TRBV6-3
CASRSGTLSYEQYF TGTGCCAGCAGATCCGGGACATTGTCCTACGAGCAGTACTTC TRBJ2-7 NA NA TRBV6-5
CASSLSLGRDLKYNEQFF TGTGCCAGCAGCCTAAGTTTGGGGCGGGATCTTAAGTACAATGAGCAGTTCTTC TRBJ2-1 NA NA TRBV7-8
CASSLERVKDNEQFF TGTGCCAGCAGCTTAGAACGGGTGAAGGACAATGAGCAGTTCTTC TRBJ2-1 NA once TRBV7-9
CASSRVSYNEQFF TGTGCCAGTAGTAGGGTCTCCTACAATGAGCAGTTCTTC TRBJ2-1 NA NA TRBV19
CASKAVTGVAGAHNEQFF TGTGCCAGCAAGGCGGTCACGGGGGTAGCGGGAGCACACAATGAGCAGTTCTTC TRBJ2-1 TRBD2 NA TRBV25-1
CASSPRPTPGGEGYTF TGTGCCAGCAGCCCTCGTCCTACTCCGGGGGGCGAAGGCTACACCTTC TRBJ1-2 NA NA TRBV7-2
CASSQANPNEKLFF TGTGCCAGCTCACAGGCCAACCCTAATGAAAAACTGTTTTTT TRBJ1-4 NA NA TRBV18
CASSPSQGERNTF TGTGCCAGCAGCCCCAGCCAGGGGGAAAGGAACACCTTC TRBJ1-2 TRBD1 NA TRBV11-2
CASSPPVHTGELFF TGTGCCAGCTCACCACCGGTTCATACCGGGGAGCTGTTTTTT TRBJ2-2 NA NA TRBV18
CASSIVQVRGQPQHF TGTGCCAGTAGTATAGTGCAGGTTCGAGGACAGCCCCAGCATTTT TRBJ1-5 NA NA TRBV19
CASSASTGGDPILHF TGTGCCAGCAGCGCCTCGACAGGGGGCGATCCGATCCTCCACTTT TRBJ1-6 TRBD1 NA TRBV5-4
CASSIVGGVGFQETQYF TGTGCCAGTAGTATAGTCGGAGGGGTGGGCTTCCAAGAGACCCAGTACTTC TRBJ2-5 NA NA TRBV19
CASSLQGVTDTQYF TGTGCCAGCAGCTTACAGGGTGTCACAGATACGCAGTATTTT TRBJ2-3 NA NA TRBV11-2
CASSDGRRGGNQPQHF TGTGCCAGCAGTGACGGTAGGAGGGGCGGGAATCAGCCCCAGCATTTT TRBJ1-5 NA NA TRBV25-1
CASSRQYNSPLHF TGTGCCAGCAGCCGCCAATATAATTCACCCCTCCACTTT TRBJ1-6 NA NA TRBV14
CASSSYRGSSYNEQFF TGTGCCAGCAGCTCATACAGGGGGTCCTCCTACAATGAGCAGTTCTTC TRBJ2-1 TRBD1 NA TRBV3-1/TRBV3-2